This record concerns one T cell receptor (beta chain) sequence. TCRdb fed the 5' RACE reads into MiXCR, producing one record per CDR3 protein. There are fewer than 400,000 distinct CDR3 sequences in the sample; 10% to 15% occur only once, and 20% to 25% lies in the top ten. The sample belongs to a study of T-cell memory formation after mild COVID-19. The germline V gene has CDR1 SEHNR and CDR2 FQNEAQ (reference sequence). The CDR3 length is 15 residues. Trimming left V 8 bases short and J 1 base short, with 17 bases between. The rearrangement links TRBV7-9 to TRBJ2-5, with D perhaps matching TRBD1 or TRBD2 (5 bases each). This clonotype was sampled from a man between 18 and 35 years old who had mild COVID-19 (a few samples of this study predate the infection). Cell type and time point are not known. Sequencing was performed on PBMCs or a T cell subset sorted from them (not recorded which). The CDR3 DNA reads TGTGCCAGCGTGGATTCGGGGACCGTCCAAGAGACCCAGTACTTC. This codes for CASVDSGTVQETQYF.